This T cell receptor beta chain originates from a study of CD8 T cells in ankylosing spondylitis. At least ten counts were recorded for this clonotype. TCRdb fed the 5' RACE reads into MiXCR, producing one record per CDR3 protein. This table has about 320,000 distinct CDR3 sequences, more than 9% appearing once. Per germline, CDR1 ENHRY and CDR2 SYGVKD. The CDR3 extends over 15 amino acids. V lost 0 bases to trimming and J lost 4 bases, with 13 bases between them. Sequencing input: blood, either unsorted or a sorted T cell fraction (not recorded which). This TCR was recovered from a female donor with ankylosing spondylitis or in good health (not recorded which). The rearrangement uses TRBV10-3 and TRBJ2-7; D gene ambiguous. CDR3 nucleotide sequence: TGTGCCATCAGTGAGTCTGGTCTAGTCCTGTACGAGCAGTACTTC. Translation gives CAISESGLVLYEQYF.